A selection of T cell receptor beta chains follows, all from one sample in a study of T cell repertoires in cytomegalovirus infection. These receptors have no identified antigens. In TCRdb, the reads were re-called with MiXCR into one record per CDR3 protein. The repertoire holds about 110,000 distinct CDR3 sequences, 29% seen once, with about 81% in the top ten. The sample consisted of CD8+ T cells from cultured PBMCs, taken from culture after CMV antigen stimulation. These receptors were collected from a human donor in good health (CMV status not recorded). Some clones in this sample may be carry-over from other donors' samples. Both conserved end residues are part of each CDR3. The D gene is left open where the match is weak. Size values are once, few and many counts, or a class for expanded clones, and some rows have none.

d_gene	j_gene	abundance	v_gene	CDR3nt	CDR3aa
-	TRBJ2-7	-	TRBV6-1	TGTGCCAGCAGTGAAATAGTGAGACCCCACGAGCAGTACTTC	CASSEIVRPHEQYF
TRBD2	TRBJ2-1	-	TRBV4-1	TGCGCCAGCAGCCTTTCTAGCGGGGGGCCTAATGAGCAGTTCTTC	CASSLSSGGPNEQFF
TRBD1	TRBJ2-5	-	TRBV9	TGTGCCAGCAGCCCTGGGACAGGGAAGGAGACCCAGTACTTC	CASSPGTGKETQYF
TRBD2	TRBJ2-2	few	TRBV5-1	TGCGCCAGCAGCTTGGCTACTAGCGACAACACCGGGGAGCTGTTTTTT	CASSLATSDNTGELFF
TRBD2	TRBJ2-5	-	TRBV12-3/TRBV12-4	TGTGCCAGCAGCCAACTAGCGGGGGTGGAGACCCAGTACTTC	CASSQLAGVETQYF
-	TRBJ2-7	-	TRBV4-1	TGCGCCAGCAGCCAACCGACAGGCGGGGAGCAGTACTTC	CASSQPTGGEQYF
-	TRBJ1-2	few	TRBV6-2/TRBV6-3	TGTGCCAGCTCCTTTTTGGAGGAAAACTATGGCTACACCTTC	CASSFLEENYGYTF
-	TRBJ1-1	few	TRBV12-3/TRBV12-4	TGTGCCAGCAGTTTTCAAGAACTGGAAAACACTGAAGCTTTCTTT	CASSFQELENTEAFF
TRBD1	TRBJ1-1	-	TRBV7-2	TGTGCCAGCAGCCGCCGGGACAGGGGGCTGTTTTTGAACACTGAAGCTTTCTTT	CASSRRDRGLFLNTEAFF
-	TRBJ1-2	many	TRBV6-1	TGTGCCAGCAGTGAGGGGATTGCAGGGATCTATGGCTACACCTTC	CASSEGIAGIYGYTF
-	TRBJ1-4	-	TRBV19	TGTGCCAGTAACCTTATGGGAACAGAGGAAAAACTGTTTTTT	CASNLMGTEEKLFF
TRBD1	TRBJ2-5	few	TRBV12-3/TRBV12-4	TGTGCCAGCAGTTTGTTTGGACAGGGTAAAGAGACCCAGTACTTC	CASSLFGQGKETQYF
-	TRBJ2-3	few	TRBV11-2	TGTGCCAGCAGCTTAGTAGTTTCGGGCACAGATACGCAGTATTTT	CASSLVVSGTDTQYF
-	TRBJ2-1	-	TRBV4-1	TGCGCCAGCAGCCAAGGGCGCAACAATGAGCAGTTCTTC	CASSQGRNNEQFF
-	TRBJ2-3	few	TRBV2	TGTGCCAGCAGTGACTCCTACGGGGCAGATACGCAGTATTTT	CASSDSYGADTQYF
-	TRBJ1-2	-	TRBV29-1	TGCAGCGTTGAATCAGGGTTGGGCGGTGGCTACACCTTC	CSVESGLGGGYTF
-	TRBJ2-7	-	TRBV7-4	TGTGCCAGCAGCTTAGATGGGGGAAAGGACCGCGAGCAGTACTTC	CASSLDGGKDREQYF
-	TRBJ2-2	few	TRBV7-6	TGTGCCAGCAGCTACCTTGACCGAGGTGGCGGGGAGCTGTTTTTT	CASSYLDRGGGELFF
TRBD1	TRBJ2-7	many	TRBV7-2	TGTGCCAGCAGCGTCGGGACAGTTTACGAGCAGTACTTC	CASSVGTVYEQYF
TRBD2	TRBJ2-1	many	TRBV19	TGTGCCAGTAGTCCATCCCGGGACTACGAGCAGTTCTTC	CASSPSRDYEQFF
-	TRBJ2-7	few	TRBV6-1	TGTGCCACCAAAGACAGCACCTACGAGCAGTACTTC	CATKDSTYEQYF